This paragraph covers one TCR beta chain sequence. The sample is drawn from a study of shared clonotypes between healthy human individuals. The CDR3 sequence is 17 residues long. CDR1 is SGDLS and CDR2 is YYNGEE in the germline V gene. V dropped 4 bases and J dropped 1; count of bases not matched to a gene: 8. Produced via immunoSEQ multiplex PCR; TCRdb's table is partial and in-frame only. This sample has some 480,000 clones, with about 80% found just once. J is TRBJ2-3 and V is TRBV9, with 11 positions matching TRBD2. The sample comprised PBMCs. The receptor was derived from a woman between 35 and 50 years old in good health. Some clones in this sample may be carry-over from other donors' samples. As DNA, the CDR3 is TGTGCCAGCAGCACCGGACTAGCGGGCTTTGGCACAGATACGCAGTATTTT. It codes for CASSTGLAGFGTDTQYF.